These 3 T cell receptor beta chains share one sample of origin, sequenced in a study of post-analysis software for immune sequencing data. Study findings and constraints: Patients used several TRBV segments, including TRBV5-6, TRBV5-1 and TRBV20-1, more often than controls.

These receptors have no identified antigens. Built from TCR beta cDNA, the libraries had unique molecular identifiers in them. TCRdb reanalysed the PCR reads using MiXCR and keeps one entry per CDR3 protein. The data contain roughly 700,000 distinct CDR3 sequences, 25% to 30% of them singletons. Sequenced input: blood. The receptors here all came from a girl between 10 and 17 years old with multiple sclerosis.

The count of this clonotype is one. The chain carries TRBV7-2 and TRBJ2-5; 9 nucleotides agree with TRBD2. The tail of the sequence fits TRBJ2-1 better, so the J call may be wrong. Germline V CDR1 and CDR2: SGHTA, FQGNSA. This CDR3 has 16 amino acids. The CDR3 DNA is TGTGCCAGCAGTTACAGCCTAGCGGGATATCAAGAGACCCAGTTCTTC. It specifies CASSYSLAGYQETQFF.

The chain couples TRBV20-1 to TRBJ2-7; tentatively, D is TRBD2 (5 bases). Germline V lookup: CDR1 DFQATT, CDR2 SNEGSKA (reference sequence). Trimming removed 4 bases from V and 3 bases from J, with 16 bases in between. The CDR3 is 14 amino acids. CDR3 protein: CSAKGLASDYEQYF. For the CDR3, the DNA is TGCAGTGCTAAAGGCTTAGCGAGTGACTACGAGCAGTACTTC.

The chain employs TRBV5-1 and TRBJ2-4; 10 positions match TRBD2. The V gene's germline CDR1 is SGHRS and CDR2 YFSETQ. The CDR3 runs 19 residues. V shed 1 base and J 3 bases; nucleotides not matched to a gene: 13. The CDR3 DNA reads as TGCGCCAGCAGCTTGAACGCAGCGGGAGGGCCGGGTGGCAAAAACATTCAGTACTTC. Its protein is CASSLNAAGGPGGKNIQYF.